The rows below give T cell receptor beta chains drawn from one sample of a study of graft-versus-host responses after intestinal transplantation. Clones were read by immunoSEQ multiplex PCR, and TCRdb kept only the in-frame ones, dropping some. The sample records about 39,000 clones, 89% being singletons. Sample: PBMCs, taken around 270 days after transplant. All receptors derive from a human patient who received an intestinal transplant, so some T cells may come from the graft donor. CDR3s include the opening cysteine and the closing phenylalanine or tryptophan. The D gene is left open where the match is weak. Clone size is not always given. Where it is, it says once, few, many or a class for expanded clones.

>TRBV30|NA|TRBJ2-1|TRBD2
CAWRPLAGGPNEQFF
TGTGCCTGGAGACCCCTAGCGGGGGGACCCAATGAGCAGTTCTTC
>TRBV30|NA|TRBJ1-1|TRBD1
CAWTGQGWTEAFF
TGTGCCTGGACCGGACAGGGGTGGACTGAAGCTTTCTTT
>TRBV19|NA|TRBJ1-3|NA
CASTMNGLSGNTIYF
TGTGCCAGTACAATGAATGGACTCTCTGGAAACACCATATATTTT
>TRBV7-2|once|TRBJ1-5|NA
CASSLELGQPQHF
TGTGCCAGCAGCTTAGAACTTGGTCAGCCCCAGCATTTT
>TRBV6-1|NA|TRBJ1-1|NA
CASSGSRDTEAFF
TGTGCCAGCAGTGGTAGCAGGGACACTGAAGCTTTCTTT
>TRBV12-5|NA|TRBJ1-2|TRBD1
CASVPPETGYYYGYTF
TGTGCTAGTGTCCCCCCGGAGACAGGGTACTATTATGGCTACACCTTC
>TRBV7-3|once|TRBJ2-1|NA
CASRPGTVDYNEQFF
TGTGCCAGCAGACCCGGGACTGTCGATTACAATGAGCAGTTCTTC
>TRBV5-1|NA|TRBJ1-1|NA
CASSPGPSFGTEAFF
TGCGCCAGCAGCCCCGGGCCATCCTTTGGCACTGAAGCTTTCTTT
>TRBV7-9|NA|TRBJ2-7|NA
CASSSEGGEQYF
TGTGCCAGCAGCTCAGAAGGGGGCGAGCAGTACTTC
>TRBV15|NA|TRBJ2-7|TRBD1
CATRTDRGQGEQYF
TGTGCCACCAGGACGGACAGGGGGCAAGGGGAGCAGTACTTC
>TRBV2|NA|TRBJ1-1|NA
CASSRRDTEAFF
TGTGCCAGCAGCCGACGGGACACTGAAGCTTTCTTT
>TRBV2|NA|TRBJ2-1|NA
CASSDGPRLDEQFF
TGTGCCAGCAGTGACGGGCCCCGGCTGGATGAGCAGTTCTTC
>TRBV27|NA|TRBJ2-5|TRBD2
CASSLSTSGGKETQYF
TGTGCCAGCAGTTTATCAACTAGCGGGGGAAAAGAGACCCAGTACTTC
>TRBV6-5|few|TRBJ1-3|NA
CASSWAYQVSGNTIYF
TGTGCCAGCAGTTGGGCGTATCAGGTCTCTGGAAACACCATATATTTT
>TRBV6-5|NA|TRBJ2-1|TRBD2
CASSSERGVEQFF
TGTGCCAGCAGTTCCGAGCGGGGGGTTGAGCAGTTCTTC
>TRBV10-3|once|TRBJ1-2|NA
CAISESGLNYGYTF
TGTGCCATCAGTGAGTCCGGTCTGAACTATGGCTACACCTTC
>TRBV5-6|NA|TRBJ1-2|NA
CASSLPATGHYGYTF
TGTGCCAGCAGCCTCCCGGCGACAGGCCACTATGGCTACACCTTC
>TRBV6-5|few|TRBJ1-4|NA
CASSSRGRNEKLFF
TGTGCCAGCAGTTCCCGGGGCCGCAATGAAAAACTGTTTTTT
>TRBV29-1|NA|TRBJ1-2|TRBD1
CSVARQGHYYGYTF
TGCAGCGTTGCCCGACAGGGGCACTACTATGGCTACACCTTC
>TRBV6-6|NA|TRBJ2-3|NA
CASSPPGGFGADTQYF
TGTGCCAGCAGTCCGCCTGGGGGGTTTGGGGCAGATACGCAGTATTTT
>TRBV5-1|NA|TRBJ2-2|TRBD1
CASSLGTDRGRVLRTGELFF
TGCGCCAGCAGCTTGGGGACGGACAGGGGGCGCGTATTGAGGACCGGGGAGCTGTTTTTT
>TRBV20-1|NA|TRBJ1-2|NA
CSAEYGYTF
TGCAGTGCCGAATATGGCTACACCTTC
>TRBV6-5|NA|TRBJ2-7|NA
CASTAGTRSHEQYF
TGTGCCAGCACGGCCGGGACACGGAGTCACGAGCAGTACTTC
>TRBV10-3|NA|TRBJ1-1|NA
CAIRSNTEAFF
TGTGCCATTCGGTCCAACACTGAAGCTTTCTTT
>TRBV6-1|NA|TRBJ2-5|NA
CASSEEIQYF
TGTGCCAGCAGTGAAGAGATACAGTACTTC
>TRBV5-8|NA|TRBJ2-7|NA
CASSPNGYEQYF
TGTGCCAGCAGCCCTAACGGTTACGAGCAGTACTTC
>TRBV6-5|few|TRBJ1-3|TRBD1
CASSYKGARGNTIYF
TGTGCCAGCAGTTACAAGGGGGCGAGGGGAAACACCATATATTTT
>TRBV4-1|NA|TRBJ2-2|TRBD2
CASSQGTRRSGELFF
TGCGCCAGCAGCCAAGGGACTAGACGGAGCGGGGAGCTGTTTTTT
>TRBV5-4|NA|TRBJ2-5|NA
CASSPPSGEETQYF
TGTGCCAGCAGCCCCCCCTCTGGGGAAGAGACCCAGTACTTC
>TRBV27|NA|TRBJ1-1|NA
CASSVRPGERLNTEAFF
TGTGCCAGCAGTGTTCGACCAGGGGAGAGACTGAACACTGAAGCTTTCTTT
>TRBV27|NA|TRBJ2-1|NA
CASSLSGYSYNEQFF
TGTGCCAGCAGTTTGAGCGGGTACTCCTACAATGAGCAGTTCTTC
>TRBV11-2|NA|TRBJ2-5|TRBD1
CASSLGRGRKETQYF
TGTGCCAGCAGCTTAGGAAGGGGGCGAAAAGAGACCCAGTACTTC
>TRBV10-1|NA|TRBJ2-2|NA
CASSESTGELFF
TGCGCCAGCAGTGAGTCCACCGGGGAGCTGTTTTTT